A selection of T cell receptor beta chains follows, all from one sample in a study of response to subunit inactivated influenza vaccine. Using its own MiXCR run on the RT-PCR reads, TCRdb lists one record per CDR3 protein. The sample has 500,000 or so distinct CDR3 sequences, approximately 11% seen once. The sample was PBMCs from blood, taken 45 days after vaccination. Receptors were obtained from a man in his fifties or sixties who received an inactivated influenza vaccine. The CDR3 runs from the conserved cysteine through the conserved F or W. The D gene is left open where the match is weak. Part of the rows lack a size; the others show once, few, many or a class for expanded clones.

CDR3 DNA: TGCAGCGTTGTCCCGCTAGCGGGGAACAATGAGCAGTTCTTC
CDR3 protein: CSVVPLAGNNEQFF
J gene: TRBJ2-1
D gene: TRBD2
V gene: TRBV29-1
clone size: many

CDR3 DNA: TGTGCCAGTCGGACTAGCGGGGAGCAGTTCTTC
CDR3 protein: CASRTSGEQFF
J gene: TRBJ2-1
D gene: TRBD2
V gene: TRBV19
clone size: few

CDR3 DNA: TGTGCCACCCGACGGGGGATGGGACAGCCCCAGCATTTT
CDR3 protein: CATRRGMGQPQHF
J gene: TRBJ1-5
D gene: -
V gene: TRBV6-1
clone size: -

CDR3 DNA: TGCAGTGCTATTAGCGAGACATACAAGGAGCAGTTCTTC
CDR3 protein: CSAISETYKEQFF
J gene: TRBJ2-1
D gene: -
V gene: TRBV20-1
clone size: -

CDR3 DNA: TGTGCCAGCAGCCCTGCGGGGGCTAGCGGGAGGGAGAATGAGCAGTTCTTC
CDR3 protein: CASSPAGASGRENEQFF
J gene: TRBJ2-1
D gene: TRBD2
V gene: TRBV4-2
clone size: -

CDR3 DNA: TGTGCCAGCAGTTTTCGGGAAGGCCATAATTCACCCCTCCACTTT
CDR3 protein: CASSFREGHNSPLHF
J gene: TRBJ1-6
D gene: -
V gene: TRBV12-3/TRBV12-4
clone size: -

CDR3 DNA: TGTGCCAGTAGAAAGGGGAACACTGAAGCTTTCTTT
CDR3 protein: CASRKGNTEAFF
J gene: TRBJ1-1
D gene: -
V gene: TRBV3-1
clone size: few

CDR3 DNA: TGTGCCAGCAGTCTCCGCTCTCTGTGGTTCCTAAACAATGAGCAGTTCTTC
CDR3 protein: CASSLRSLWFLNNEQFF
J gene: TRBJ2-1
D gene: -
V gene: TRBV6-2/TRBV6-3
clone size: -

CDR3 DNA: TGCAGCGTTGGCGAGACAAACACCGGGGAGCTGTTTTTT
CDR3 protein: CSVGETNTGELFF
J gene: TRBJ2-2
D gene: -
V gene: TRBV29-1
clone size: -

CDR3 DNA: TGCAGTGCTTTGCGGACGGGAGGAAACACCATATATTTT
CDR3 protein: CSALRTGGNTIYF
J gene: TRBJ1-3
D gene: -
V gene: TRBV20-1
clone size: few

CDR3 DNA: TGCAGCGTTGAAGACCCTCGGACAGGGTGGGCCTACAATGAGCAGTTCTTC
CDR3 protein: CSVEDPRTGWAYNEQFF
J gene: TRBJ2-1
D gene: TRBD1
V gene: TRBV29-1
clone size: many

CDR3 DNA: TGTGCCAGCAGCTTAGGCGGGGGGAACACTGAAGCTTTCTTT
CDR3 protein: CASSLGGGNTEAFF
J gene: TRBJ1-1
D gene: -
V gene: TRBV12-3/TRBV12-4
clone size: many

CDR3 DNA: TGTGCCAGCAGCCAAGGTGGCGATACGCAGTATTTT
CDR3 protein: CASSQGGDTQYF
J gene: TRBJ2-3
D gene: -
V gene: TRBV4-2
clone size: few

CDR3 DNA: TGTGCCAGCAGCTTAGGCCCCACTAGCGGCTACACCGGGGAGCTGTTTTTT
CDR3 protein: CASSLGPTSGYTGELFF
J gene: TRBJ2-2
D gene: TRBD2
V gene: TRBV11-2
clone size: -

CDR3 DNA: TGCAGCGTTAACGGGGGCTCCTACAATGAGCAGTTCTTC
CDR3 protein: CSVNGGSYNEQFF
J gene: TRBJ2-1
D gene: -
V gene: TRBV29-1
clone size: many

CDR3 DNA: TGTGCCAGCAGTTTTTCAGGGGCCCCAGATACGCAGTATTTT
CDR3 protein: CASSFSGAPDTQYF
J gene: TRBJ2-3
D gene: -
V gene: TRBV28
clone size: -

CDR3 DNA: TGTGCCAGCAGCCAAGTTGTGTCGGGGGAGGCCGGGGAGCTGTTTTTT
CDR3 protein: CASSQVVSGEAGELFF
J gene: TRBJ2-2
D gene: -
V gene: TRBV4-2
clone size: -

CDR3 DNA: TGTGCCAGCAGCTTAGTAGCCAGGGCAGATAGGACCGGGGAGCTGTTTTTT
CDR3 protein: CASSLVARADRTGELFF
J gene: TRBJ2-2
D gene: -
V gene: TRBV7-2
clone size: many

CDR3 DNA: TGTGCCAGCACTGCCCTAGGGTTGAACACTGAAGCTTTCTTT
CDR3 protein: CASTALGLNTEAFF
J gene: TRBJ1-1
D gene: -
V gene: TRBV12-3/TRBV12-4
clone size: few

CDR3 DNA: TGCAGTGCTAGGGCCTCGGGGCGGTATGGCTACACCTTC
CDR3 protein: CSARASGRYGYTF
J gene: TRBJ1-2
D gene: -
V gene: TRBV20-1
clone size: many

CDR3 DNA: TGTGCCAGCAGCTCCCCCCAGGGGATGTTCGGGGAGACCCAGTACTTC
CDR3 protein: CASSSPQGMFGETQYF
J gene: TRBJ2-5
D gene: -
V gene: TRBV7-9
clone size: -

CDR3 DNA: TGTGCCAGCAGAACCGGGGGGAACACCGGGGAGCTGTTTTTT
CDR3 protein: CASRTGGNTGELFF
J gene: TRBJ2-2
D gene: -
V gene: TRBV6-1
clone size: -

CDR3 DNA: TGTGCCAGCAGCCAAGGGGGGACTACCATACGCCGCTTGAACTTC
CDR3 protein: CASSQGGTTIRRLNF
J gene: TRBJ2-7
D gene: TRBD2
V gene: TRBV3-1
clone size: -

CDR3 DNA: TGTGCCAGCAGCCCGGGACAGGGATTCGATGAGCAGTTCTTC
CDR3 protein: CASSPGQGFDEQFF
J gene: TRBJ2-1
D gene: TRBD1
V gene: TRBV28
clone size: -

CDR3 DNA: TGTGCCAGCACCGGAGGGGGGACGGATAGCAATCAGCCCCAGCATTTT
CDR3 protein: CASTGGGTDSNQPQHF
J gene: TRBJ1-5
D gene: -
V gene: TRBV12-3/TRBV12-4
clone size: many

CDR3 DNA: TGCAGTGCTAGTTTAGCGGGAGGGTTCAATGAGCAGTTCTTC
CDR3 protein: CSASLAGGFNEQFF
J gene: TRBJ2-1
D gene: TRBD2
V gene: TRBV20-1
clone size: few

CDR3 DNA: TGTGCCAGCAGAAAAGGGGGACAGGGATACAATGAGCAGTTCTTC
CDR3 protein: CASRKGGQGYNEQFF
J gene: TRBJ2-1
D gene: TRBD1
V gene: TRBV27
clone size: few

CDR3 DNA: TGTGCCAGCAGTTTAGATCTGTGGGGTGAAGCTTTCTTT
CDR3 protein: CASSLDLWGEAFF
J gene: TRBJ1-1
D gene: -
V gene: TRBV12-3/TRBV12-4
clone size: -

CDR3 DNA: TGTGCCAGCAGCTTAGCAGGCGGGGGTGGCAATCAGCCCCAGCATTTT
CDR3 protein: CASSLAGGGGNQPQHF
J gene: TRBJ1-5
D gene: -
V gene: TRBV7-8
clone size: -

CDR3 DNA: TGTGCCAGCAGCTTAGAGCCCACTTGGGAGACCCAGTACTTC
CDR3 protein: CASSLEPTWETQYF
J gene: TRBJ2-5
D gene: -
V gene: TRBV7-8
clone size: -

CDR3 DNA: TGTGCCACCAGCAGACTCGGGGGGAACCAGCATTTT
CDR3 protein: CATSRLGGNQHF
J gene: TRBJ1-5
D gene: -
V gene: TRBV15
clone size: many

CDR3 DNA: TGTGCCATCAGGACACCGTCTGGGGCCAACGTCCTGACTTTC
CDR3 protein: CAIRTPSGANVLTF
J gene: TRBJ2-6
D gene: -
V gene: TRBV10-3
clone size: -

CDR3 DNA: TGTGCCAGCATCCCGGCCGGCAGGGACAGGAATGAGCAGTTCTTC
CDR3 protein: CASIPAGRDRNEQFF
J gene: TRBJ2-1
D gene: TRBD1
V gene: TRBV12-3/TRBV12-4
clone size: -

CDR3 DNA: TGTGCCACCTCGGGGGTTGCCTACGAGCAGTACTTC
CDR3 protein: CATSGVAYEQYF
J gene: TRBJ2-7
D gene: -
V gene: TRBV19
clone size: -

CDR3 DNA: TGTGCCTGGATTCCCGGAGGGCTAGCGGGGCTCTATGAGCAGTTCTTC
CDR3 protein: CAWIPGGLAGLYEQFF
J gene: TRBJ2-1
D gene: TRBD2
V gene: TRBV30
clone size: few

CDR3 DNA: TGTGCCACCAGCAGCCGGGACAGGGGTCTTTCCGGGGAGCTGTTTTTT
CDR3 protein: CATSSRDRGLSGELFF
J gene: TRBJ2-2
D gene: TRBD1
V gene: TRBV15
clone size: -

CDR3 DNA: TGCAGTGCTAGAGCGGGCCCCTCCTACAATGAGCAGTTCTTC
CDR3 protein: CSARAGPSYNEQFF
J gene: TRBJ2-1
D gene: -
V gene: TRBV20-1
clone size: few

CDR3 DNA: TGCGCCAGCAGCCCATGGGGACAGGCCACAGATACGCAGTATTTT
CDR3 protein: CASSPWGQATDTQYF
J gene: TRBJ2-3
D gene: TRBD1
V gene: TRBV5-1
clone size: few

CDR3 DNA: TGCAGTGCTAGAGACAAGGGGCCTCGCACTGAAGCTTTCTTT
CDR3 protein: CSARDKGPRTEAFF
J gene: TRBJ1-1
D gene: -
V gene: TRBV20-1
clone size: few

CDR3 DNA: TGCGCCAGCAGCTTGGACCCGTACTACAATGAGCAGTTCTTC
CDR3 protein: CASSLDPYYNEQFF
J gene: TRBJ2-1
D gene: -
V gene: TRBV5-1
clone size: -

CDR3 DNA: TGTGCCAGCGGATCCTATGGCTACACCTTC
CDR3 protein: CASGSYGYTF
J gene: TRBJ1-2
D gene: -
V gene: TRBV12-3/TRBV12-4
clone size: many

CDR3 DNA: TGTGCCAGCAGCTGGTGGGGTCGGACCACAGATACGCAGTATTTT
CDR3 protein: CASSWWGRTTDTQYF
J gene: TRBJ2-3
D gene: -
V gene: TRBV7-2
clone size: few

CDR3 DNA: TGTGCCAGCAGCCCCCCGGGACGGAGGGGGACTGAAGCTTTCTTT
CDR3 protein: CASSPPGRRGTEAFF
J gene: TRBJ1-1
D gene: -
V gene: TRBV12-3/TRBV12-4
clone size: -

CDR3 DNA: TGTGCCAGCAGCACGACTAGCGGGGGCCAAAGGGAGCAGTTCTTC
CDR3 protein: CASSTTSGGQREQFF
J gene: TRBJ2-1
D gene: TRBD2
V gene: TRBV7-2
clone size: -

CDR3 DNA: TGTGCCACCCGGGACTCTGGAAACACCATATATTTT
CDR3 protein: CATRDSGNTIYF
J gene: TRBJ1-3
D gene: -
V gene: TRBV24-1
clone size: -

CDR3 DNA: TGTGCCAGCAGTGGACAGGTCTCTGGAAACACCATATATTTT
CDR3 protein: CASSGQVSGNTIYF
J gene: TRBJ1-3
D gene: -
V gene: TRBV6-1
clone size: few

CDR3 DNA: TGCGCCAGCAGTGAGTCGGGGAGGACTAGCGGGATTAATTACAATGAGCAGTTCTTC
CDR3 protein: CASSESGRTSGINYNEQFF
J gene: TRBJ2-1
D gene: TRBD2
V gene: TRBV10-2
clone size: many

CDR3 DNA: TGTGCCAGCAGTGAAGGACTCATGGGGACCGGGGAGCTGTTTTTT
CDR3 protein: CASSEGLMGTGELFF
J gene: TRBJ2-2
D gene: -
V gene: TRBV25-1
clone size: -

CDR3 DNA: TGCGCCAGCAGCCAAGATCTGGCCAGCGTGGGCGGGGAGCTGTTTTTT
CDR3 protein: CASSQDLASVGGELFF
J gene: TRBJ2-2
D gene: -
V gene: TRBV4-3
clone size: few

CDR3 DNA: TGTGCCACCCACAGTACCGGGACAGGGTTGTACGAGCAGTACTTC
CDR3 protein: CATHSTGTGLYEQYF
J gene: TRBJ2-7
D gene: TRBD1
V gene: TRBV28
clone size: few

CDR3 DNA: TGTGCCAGCAGGTCCTCTGGGGCCAACGTCCTGACTTTC
CDR3 protein: CASRSSGANVLTF
J gene: TRBJ2-6
D gene: -
V gene: TRBV12-3/TRBV12-4
clone size: many

CDR3 DNA: TGTGCCAGCAGTAACAGGGAGACGGTCGAAAAACTGTTTTTT
CDR3 protein: CASSNRETVEKLFF
J gene: TRBJ1-4
D gene: -
V gene: TRBV6-2/TRBV6-3
clone size: many

CDR3 DNA: TGTGCCAGCAGTTTTTACAGCCAAGAGACCCAGTACTTC
CDR3 protein: CASSFYSQETQYF
J gene: TRBJ2-5
D gene: -
V gene: TRBV6-6
clone size: -

CDR3 DNA: TGTGCCAGCAGTTTACCCTCTATCGGAGAGACCCAGTACTTC
CDR3 protein: CASSLPSIGETQYF
J gene: TRBJ2-5
D gene: -
V gene: TRBV28
clone size: -

CDR3 DNA: TGCAGCGTTGAGGGACAGTTCAATGAGCAGTTCTTC
CDR3 protein: CSVEGQFNEQFF
J gene: TRBJ2-1
D gene: TRBD1
V gene: TRBV29-1
clone size: many

CDR3 DNA: TGTGCCAGCAGTTATAAGGGGGATCTTAATGAAAAACTGTTTTTT
CDR3 protein: CASSYKGDLNEKLFF
J gene: TRBJ1-4
D gene: -
V gene: TRBV6-5
clone size: few

CDR3 DNA: TGCAGTGTTTCGAATCCAGGGGATTTAGTGCGAAATTCACCCCTCCACTTT
CDR3 protein: CSVSNPGDLVRNSPLHF
J gene: TRBJ1-6
D gene: -
V gene: TRBV20-1
clone size: few

CDR3 DNA: TGCAGTGCTAACCTGGGAATTCTTACAGATACGCAGTATTTT
CDR3 protein: CSANLGILTDTQYF
J gene: TRBJ2-3
D gene: -
V gene: TRBV20-1
clone size: -

CDR3 DNA: TGTGCCAGCAGGGTAAGGGGGCAAGATACGCAGTATTTT
CDR3 protein: CASRVRGQDTQYF
J gene: TRBJ2-3
D gene: TRBD1
V gene: TRBV2
clone size: few